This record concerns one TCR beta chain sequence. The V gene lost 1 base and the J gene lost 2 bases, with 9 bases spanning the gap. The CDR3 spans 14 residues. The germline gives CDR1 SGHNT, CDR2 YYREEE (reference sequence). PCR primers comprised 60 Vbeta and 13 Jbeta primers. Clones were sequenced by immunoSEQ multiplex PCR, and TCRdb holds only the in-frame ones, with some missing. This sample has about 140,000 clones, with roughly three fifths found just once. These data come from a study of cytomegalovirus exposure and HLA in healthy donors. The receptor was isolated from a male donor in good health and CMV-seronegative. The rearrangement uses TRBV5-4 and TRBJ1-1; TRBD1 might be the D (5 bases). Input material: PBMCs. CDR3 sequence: CASSLQGINTEAFF. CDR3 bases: TGTGCCAGCAGCTTGCAGGGAATCAACACTGAAGCTTTCTTT.